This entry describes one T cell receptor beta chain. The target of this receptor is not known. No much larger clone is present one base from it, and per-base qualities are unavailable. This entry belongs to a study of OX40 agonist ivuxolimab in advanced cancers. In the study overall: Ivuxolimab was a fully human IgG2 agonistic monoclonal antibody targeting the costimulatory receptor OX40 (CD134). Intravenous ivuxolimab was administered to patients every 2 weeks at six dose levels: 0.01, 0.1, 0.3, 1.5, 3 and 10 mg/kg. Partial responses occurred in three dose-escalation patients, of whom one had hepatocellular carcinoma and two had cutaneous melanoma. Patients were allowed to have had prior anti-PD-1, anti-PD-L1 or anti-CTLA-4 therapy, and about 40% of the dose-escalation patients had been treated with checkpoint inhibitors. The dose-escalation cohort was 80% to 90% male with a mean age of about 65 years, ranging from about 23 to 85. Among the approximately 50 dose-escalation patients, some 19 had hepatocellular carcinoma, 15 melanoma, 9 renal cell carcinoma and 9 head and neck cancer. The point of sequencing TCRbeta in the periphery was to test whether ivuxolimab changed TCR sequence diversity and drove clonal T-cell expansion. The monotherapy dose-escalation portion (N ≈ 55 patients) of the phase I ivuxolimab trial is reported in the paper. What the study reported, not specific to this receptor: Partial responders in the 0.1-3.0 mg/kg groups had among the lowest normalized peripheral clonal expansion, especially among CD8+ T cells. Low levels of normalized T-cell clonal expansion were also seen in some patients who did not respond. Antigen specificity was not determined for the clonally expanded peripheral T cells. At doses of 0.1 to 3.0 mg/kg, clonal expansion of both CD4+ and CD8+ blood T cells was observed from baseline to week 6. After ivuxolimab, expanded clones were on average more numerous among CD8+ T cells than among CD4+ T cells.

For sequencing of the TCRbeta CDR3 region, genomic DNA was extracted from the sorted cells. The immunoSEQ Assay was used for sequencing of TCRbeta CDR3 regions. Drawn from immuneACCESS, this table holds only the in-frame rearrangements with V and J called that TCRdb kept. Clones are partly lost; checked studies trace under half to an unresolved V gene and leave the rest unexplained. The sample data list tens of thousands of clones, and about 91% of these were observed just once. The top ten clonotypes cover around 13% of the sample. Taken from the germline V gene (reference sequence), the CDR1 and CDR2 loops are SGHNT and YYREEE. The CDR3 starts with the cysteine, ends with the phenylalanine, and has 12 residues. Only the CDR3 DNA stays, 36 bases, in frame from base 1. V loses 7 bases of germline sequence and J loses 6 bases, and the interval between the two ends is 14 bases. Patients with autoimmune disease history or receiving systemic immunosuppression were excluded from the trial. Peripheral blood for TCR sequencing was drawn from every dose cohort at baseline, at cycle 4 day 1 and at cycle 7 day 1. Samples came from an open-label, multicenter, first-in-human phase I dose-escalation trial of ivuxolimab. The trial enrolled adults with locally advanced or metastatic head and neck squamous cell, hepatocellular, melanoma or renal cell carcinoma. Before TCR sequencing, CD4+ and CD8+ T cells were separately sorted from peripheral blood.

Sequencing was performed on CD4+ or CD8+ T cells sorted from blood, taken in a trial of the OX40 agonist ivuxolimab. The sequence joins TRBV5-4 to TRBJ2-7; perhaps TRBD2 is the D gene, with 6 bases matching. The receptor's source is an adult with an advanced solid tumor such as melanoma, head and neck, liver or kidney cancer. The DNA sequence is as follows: TGTGCCAGCCTTACGATGGGAGGCGAGCAGTACTTC. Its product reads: CASLTMGGEQYF.